This TCR beta chain derives from a study of CD4+ T cells in melanoma. Notes on this clone: Antigen unknown.

Trimming took 1 base from V and 2 from J, leaving 9 bases between them. The CDR3 sequence is 15 residues long. CDR1 is ENHRY, CDR2 SYGVKD, per germline. Study observations and caveats: Reportedly, melanoma neoantigen-specific CD4+ T cells showed varied differentiation states. CD8+ T cell, macrophage and B cell function reportedly correlated with neoantigen-specific CD4+ T cells.

Libraries were prepared by immunoSEQ multiplex PCR; TCRdb keeps only in-frame clonotypes and omits some of them. The sample holds over 100,000 clones, 92% seen once. The source of this sequence is a human donor with melanoma. The material sequenced was peripheral blood. This chain uses TRBV10-3 with TRBJ1-5; no clear D. CDR3 sequence (DNA): TGTGCCATCAGTGAGTTAGCGGATGGCAATCAGCCCCAGCATTTT. This sequence encodes CAISELADGNQPQHF.